Below, 11 T cell receptor beta chains from the same sample are listed, as sequenced in a study of blood T cell repertoires in COVID-19. The assay was immunoSEQ multiplex PCR, and TCRdb's table has in-frame clones only and misses some. This sample has tens of thousands of clones, with roughly 86% found just once. Sequencing used peripheral blood. These receptors were taken from a man between 65 and 80 years old with acute or convalescent COVID-19.

V is TRBV10-3 and J is TRBJ1-2, with D possibly TRBD1 on 5 matching bases. Germline V lookup: CDR1 ENHRY, CDR2 SYGVKD. V lost 0 bases and J lost 2, with 10 bases in between. The CDR3 has 15 residues. CDR3 sequence: CAISESGNRNYGYTF. DNA for the CDR3: TGTGCCATCAGTGAGTCAGGGAACAGGAACTATGGCTACACCTTC.

This clone turned up a few times. This chain connects TRBV19 to TRBJ1-5; 9 bases are shared with TRBD1. The trim removed 6 bases at V and 2 bases at J, leaving 5 bases unmatched. The CDR3 length is 15 residues. Germline CDR1 and CDR2: LNHDA and SQIVND (reference sequence). The CDR3, as DNA: TGTGCCAGTAGAGCCGGGACAGGGCGCAATCAGCCCCAGCATTTT. As protein: CASRAGTGRNQPQHF. The full variable domain, its missing parts supplied by reference TRBV19 and TRBJ1-5, is DGGITQSPKYLFRKEGQNVTLSCEQNLNHDAMYWYRQDPGQGLRLIYYSQIVNDFQKGDIAEGYSVSREKKESFPLTVTSAQKNPTAFYLCASRAGTGRNQPQHFGDGTRLSIL.

This chain uses TRBV5-4 with TRBJ1-6; D is ambiguous. CDR3 size: 14 residues. V lost 0 bases to trimming and J lost 8 bases, with 9 bases between them. The germline V gene has CDR1 SGHNT and CDR2 YYREEE (reference sequence). The CDR3 DNA is TGTGCCAGCAGCTTGGGCGGTGACGATTCACCCCTCCACTTT. Translated, it gives CASSLGGDDSPLHF. Complete variable domain (other parts from reference TRBV5-4 and TRBJ1-6): ETGVTQSPTHLIKTRGQQVTLRCSSQSGHNTVSWYQQALGQGPQFIFQYYREEENGRGNFPPRFSGLQFPNYSSELNVNALELDDSALYLCASSLGGDDSPLHFGNGTRLTVT.

This clone appeared once. This chain uses TRBV7-2 with TRBJ2-5; 9 nucleotides align to TRBD2. This CDR3 comprises 14 residues. Losses at the gene ends were 3 bases for V and 3 bases for J; bases not matched to a gene: 2. The germline V gene encodes CDR1 SGHTA and CDR2 FQGNSA. Here the CDR3 DNA reads TGTGCCAGCAGCTTTAGCGGGGGCGAAGAGACCCAGTACTTC. It codes for CASSFSGGEETQYF. The full variable domain, completed using reference TRBV7-2 and TRBJ2-5, is GAGVSQSPSNKVTEKGKDVELRCDPISGHTALYWYRQSLGQGLEFLIYFQGNSAPDKSGLPSDRFSAERTGGSVSTLTIQRTQQEDSAVYLCASSFSGGEETQYFGPGTRLLVL.

The chain employs TRBV15 and TRBJ1-2; 10 nucleotides match TRBD1. Germline trimming cut 1 base from V and 5 bases from J; bases unmatched to any gene: 4. The CDR3 totals 15 residues. In germline, CDR1 is LNHNV, CDR2 YYDKDF (reference sequence). CDR3 sequence: CATSRVGTGVYGYTF. The DNA for the CDR3 is TGTGCCACCAGCAGAGTGGGGACAGGGGTTTATGGCTACACCTTC.

This clone was seen only once. The chain couples TRBV18 to TRBJ2-2; the match to TRBD1 covers 7 bases. Losses at the gene ends were 3 bases for V and 7 bases for J; bases not matched to a gene: 8. Germline V lookup: CDR1 KGHSH, CDR2 LQKENI. This CDR3 has 15 amino acids. DNA of the CDR3: TGTGCCAGCTCACCGCTCTCACAGGGGTTCGGGGAGCTGTTTTTT. Protein product: CASSPLSQGFGELFF.

The chain joins TRBV12-3 or TRBV12-4 to TRBJ1-4; D ambiguous. This CDR3 comprises 12 residues. V dropped 0 bases and J dropped 7 bases, with 3 bases sitting between them. The CDR3 spells CASSLAAEKLFF. CDR3 DNA: TGTGCCAGCAGTTTAGCGGCTGAAAAACTGTTTTTT.

The table lists this clone with a count of one. This chain uses TRBV7-2 with TRBJ1-2; D not resolved. The CDR3 runs to 13 residues. CDR1 and CDR2 from the germline V gene are SGHTA and FQGNSA. With 5 bases removed from V and 2 bases from J, the gap between germline ends came to 9 bases. The CDR3 nucleotides are TGTGCCAGCAGCCCCGAGGGCAACTATGGCTACACCTTC. This translates into CASSPEGNYGYTF. Filled out from reference TRBV7-2 and TRBJ1-2, the complete variable domain reads GAGVSQSPSNKVTEKGKDVELRCDPISGHTALYWYRQSLGQGLEFLIYFQGNSAPDKSGLPSDRFSAERTGGSVSTLTIQRTQQEDSAVYLCASSPEGNYGYTFGSGTRLTVV.

This clone was recorded once. The rearrangement uses TRBV28 and TRBJ1-5; the match to TRBD1 covers 7 bases. Germline values: CDR1 MDHEN, CDR2 SYDVKM. CDR3 length: 14 residues. Trimming at V came to 2 bases and at J to 10 bases, leaving 8 bases not matched to a gene. The CDR3 protein is CASSLDRALVPQHF. The CDR3 nucleotides read TGTGCCAGCAGTTTAGACAGGGCCTTAGTACCCCAGCATTTT.

The chain links TRBV10-3 to TRBJ2-1; a possible D gene is TRBD1 (6 bases). V lost 4 bases to trimming and J lost 2 bases, with 9 bases between them. This CDR3 region has 14 residues. Looked up from germline, CDR1 is ENHRY and CDR2 is SYGVKD. The CDR3, as DNA: TGTGCCATCAGTGGACCAGGGGCCTACAATGAGCAGTTCTTC. Translation: CAISGPGAYNEQFF.

This clone was seen a single time. The rearrangement joins TRBV28 to TRBJ2-7; D is ambiguous. The CDR3 spans 12 residues. V lost 8 bases, J lost 5 bases, and 13 bases lay in between. In germline, CDR1 is MDHEN, CDR2 SYDVKM. The CDR3 DNA is TGTGCCAGCTCGGGTACTACGAACGAGCAGTACTTC. Its translation is CASSGTTNEQYF.